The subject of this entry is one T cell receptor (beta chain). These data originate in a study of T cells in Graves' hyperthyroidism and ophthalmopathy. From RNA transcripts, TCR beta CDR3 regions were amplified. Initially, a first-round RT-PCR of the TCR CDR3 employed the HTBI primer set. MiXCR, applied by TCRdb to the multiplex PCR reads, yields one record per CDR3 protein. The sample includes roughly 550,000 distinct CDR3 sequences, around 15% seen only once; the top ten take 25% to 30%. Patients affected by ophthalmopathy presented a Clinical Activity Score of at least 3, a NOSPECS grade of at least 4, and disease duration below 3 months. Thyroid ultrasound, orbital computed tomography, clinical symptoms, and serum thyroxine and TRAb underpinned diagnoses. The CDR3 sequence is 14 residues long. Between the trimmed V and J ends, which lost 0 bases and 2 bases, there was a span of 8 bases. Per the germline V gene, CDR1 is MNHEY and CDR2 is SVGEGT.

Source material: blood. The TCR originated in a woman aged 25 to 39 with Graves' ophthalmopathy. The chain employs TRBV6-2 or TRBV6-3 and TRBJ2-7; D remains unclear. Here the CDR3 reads CASSYSSQTYEQYF. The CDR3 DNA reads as TGTGCCAGCAGTTACTCCAGTCAAACCTACGAGCAGTACTTC.